This entry lists 32 T cell receptor beta chains sequenced from one sample in a study of blood T cells in healthy people across ages. PCR was performed a second time for about 7 to 11 cycles using a sample-barcoded 5' primer and a J-beta primer mix. Via MiXCR, TCRdb re-called the 5' RACE reads, giving one row per CDR3 protein. Of hundreds of thousands of distinct CDR3 sequences listed, about 42% were seen once; the top ten hold 15% to 20%. The sample consisted of blood. Every receptor here comes from an elderly man in good health.

The sample holds a few counts of this clonotype. The chain couples TRBV20-1 to TRBJ2-1, with D perhaps matching TRBD2 (5 bases). V was pared by 0 bases and J by 0 bases, with 12 bases between. Per germline, CDR1 DFQATT and CDR2 SNEGSKA (reference sequence). The CDR3 totals 16 residues. CDR3 in amino acids: CSARDLGSRSYNEQFF. The CDR3, as DNA: TGCAGTGCTAGAGATTTGGGGAGTCGCTCCTACAATGAGCAGTTCTTC.

This clonotype occurred a few times. The chain uses TRBV5-1 and TRBJ2-3; tentative D call: TRBD1 (5 bases). Germline V gene lookup returns CDR1 SGHRS and CDR2 YFSETQ. The ends were cut back, 0 bases at V and 2 bases at J, with 13 bases in the middle. This CDR3 comprises 16 residues. CDR3 amino acids: CASSLDAGFDTDTQYF. The CDR3 DNA sequence: TGCGCCAGCAGCTTGGACGCAGGGTTCGACACAGATACGCAGTATTTT. The whole variable domain, filled in from reference TRBV5-1 and TRBJ2-3, reads KAGVTQTPRYLIKTRGQQVTLSCSPISGHRSVSWYQQTPGQGLQFLFEYFSETQRNKGNFPGRFSGRQFSNSRSEMNVSTLELGDSALYLCASSLDAGFDTDTQYFGPGTRLTVL.

The rearrangement joins TRBV7-3 to TRBJ2-6; D is undetermined. Trimming took off 8 bases at V and 2 bases at J, with 7 bases between the two ends. The CDR3 covers 13 residues. Per germline, CDR1 SGHTA and CDR2 FQGTGA. The CDR3 bases are TGTGCCAGCGCCCGTCCTGGGGCCAACGTCCTGACTTTC. Its translation is CASARPGANVLTF.

The chain links TRBV12-3 or TRBV12-4 to TRBJ1-4; weak D call: TRBD1 (5 bases). The V end lost 6 bases, the J end lost 3 bases, and 11 bases lay between the germline ends. The CDR3 spans 14 residues. The CDR3: CASRLAGSNEKLFF. CDR3 nucleotides: TGTGCCAGCAGGTTGGCAGGGTCTAATGAAAAACTGTTTTTT.

The chain joins TRBV21-1 to TRBJ1-5; the table calls TRBD1, which could not be checked here. TRBV21-1 is described as a pseudogene. The CDR3 covers 15 residues. In DNA, the CDR3 is TGTGCCAGCAGCGAAGACGTCAGGGTTGGTCAGCCCCAGCATTTT. This gives the protein CASSEDVRVGQPQHF.

This chain connects TRBV28 to TRBJ2-5, with TRBD2 matching over 12 bases. This CDR3 is 15 amino acids long. Trimming cost V 4 bases and J 5 bases; bases outside gene matches: 5. Per germline, CDR1 MDHEN and CDR2 SYDVKM. CDR3 protein: CASSSPSGRAETQYF. The CDR3 coding sequence is TGTGCCAGCAGTTCCCCTAGCGGGAGGGCGGAGACCCAGTACTTC.

The count of this clonotype is one. The chain uses TRBV6-2 or TRBV6-3 and TRBJ2-3; D gene ambiguous. Trimming removed 4 bases from V and 4 bases from J, with 6 bases in between. Germline CDR1 is MNHEY and CDR2 is SVGEGT. This CDR3 has 12 residues. The CDR3 sequence: CASSWSSDTQYF. The CDR3 region has the DNA TGTGCCAGCAGTTGGAGTTCAGATACGCAGTATTTT.

In this sample, this clonotype turned up many times. V and J are TRBV7-3 and TRBJ2-3; 7 bases are shared with TRBD2. V was clipped by 5 bases and J by 2 bases; unmatched bases: 4. The CDR3 covers 14 residues. The germline CDR1 and CDR2 sequences are SGHTA and FQGTGA. The CDR3 sequence is CASSHRDYTDTQYF. CDR3 in DNA: TGTGCCAGCAGCCACCGGGACTACACAGATACGCAGTATTTT. Filled out from reference TRBV7-3 and TRBJ2-3, the complete variable domain reads GAGVSQTPSNKVTEKGKYVELRCDPISGHTALYWYRQSLGQGPEFLIYFQGTGAADDSGLPNDRFFAVRPEGSVSTLKIQRTERGDSAVYLCASSHRDYTDTQYFGPGTRLTVL.

The chain couples TRBV24-1 to TRBJ2-1; possible D gene TRBD2, 7 bases. Trimming shortened V by 4 bases and J by 9 bases, and 27 bases separated the two germline ends. The CDR3 contains 18 residues. The germline V gene encodes CDR1 KGHDR and CDR2 SFDVKD. This CDR3 is CATSDRSLLTRGGTEQFF. The CDR3 region has the DNA TGTGCCACCAGTGACCGCTCATTATTAACTAGGGGGGGTACTGAGCAGTTCTTC.

The rearrangement links TRBV29-1 to TRBJ1-2, with a weak D call TRBD1 (5 bases). CDR1 is SQVTM and CDR2 is ANQGSEA in the germline V gene. This CDR3 has 14 amino acids. V gave up 1 base and J gave up 2 bases, with 11 bases separating them. CDR3 sequence: CSVEAQGSNYGYTF. CDR3 coding DNA: TGCAGCGTTGAAGCCCAGGGATCAAACTATGGCTACACCTTC. Full variable domain (missing parts from reference TRBV29-1 and TRBJ1-2): SAVISQKPSRDICQRGTSLTIQCQVDSQVTMMFWYRQQPGQSLTLIATANQGSEATYESGFVIDKFPISRPNLTFSTLTVSNMSPEDSSIYLCSVEAQGSNYGYTFGSGTRLTVV.

The chain has TRBV19 and TRBJ2-5; D possibly matches TRBD1 or TRBD2 (5 bases each). V was cut by 4 bases and J by 11 bases, with 14 bases left in between. The CDR3 contains 12 residues. The germline CDR1 and CDR2 sequences are LNHDA and SQIVND (reference sequence). The CDR3: CASSNGANEQYF. CDR3 nucleotide sequence: TGTGCCAGTAGTAACGGGGCCAATGAGCAGTACTTC. Full variable domain (outside the CDR3, taken from reference TRBV19 and TRBJ2-5): DGGITQSPKYLFRKEGQNVTLSCEQNLNHDAMYWYRQDPGQGLRLIYYSQIVNDFQKGDIAEGYSVSREKKESFPLTVTSAQKNPTAFYLCASSNGANEQYFGPGTRLLVL.

The J gene is TRBJ1-5, the V gene TRBV6-6, with D tentatively TRBD1 (6 bases). The CDR3 spans 15 residues. The V and J ends lost 6 bases and 0 bases respectively, with 12 bases between them. Looked up from germline, CDR1 is MNHNY and CDR2 is SVGAGI (reference sequence). The CDR3 loop reads CASSPDRLSNQPQHF. The CDR3 DNA reads TGTGCCAGCAGCCCCGACAGGCTTAGCAATCAGCCCCAGCATTTT.

This rearrangement joins TRBV4-1 to TRBJ1-2; D is perhaps TRBD1 (6 bases). V was clipped by 2 bases and J by 2 bases, with 9 bases between them. CDR1 is MGHRA and CDR2 is YSYEKL in the germline V gene. This CDR3 spans 14 amino acids. DNA for the CDR3: TGCGCCAGCAGCCAAAGTACAGGGAACTATGGCTACACCTTC. Translated, it gives CASSQSTGNYGYTF.

This clonotype has just a few counts. This chain links TRBV4-3 with TRBJ2-1, with 9 positions matching TRBD2. Germline trimming cut 1 base from V and 5 bases from J; bases unmatched to any gene: 9. Germline CDR1 is LGHNA and CDR2 is YSLEER. The CDR3 contains 17 residues. CDR3 region: CASSQGISGRLDNEQFF. For the CDR3, the DNA is TGCGCCAGCAGCCAAGGGATTAGCGGGAGACTCGACAATGAGCAGTTCTTC.

Ten or more counts support this clonotype. The chain joins TRBV12-3 or TRBV12-4 to TRBJ2-3; 10 nucleotides line up with TRBD2. This CDR3 has 15 residues. Germline trimming cut 6 bases from V and 3 bases from J; bases unmatched to any gene: 6. CDR3 coding DNA: TGTGCCAGCAGCCCTGAACTAGCGGGGACAGATACGCAGTATTTT. Residues: CASSPELAGTDTQYF.

This clonotype was seen only a few times. The chain carries TRBV12-3 or TRBV12-4 and TRBJ2-3; either TRBD1 or TRBD2 may supply D (5 bases each). The V end was cut by 4 bases, the J end by 5 bases, with 19 bases between. The CDR3 sequence is 16 residues long. The CDR3: CASSSQRDQRGDTQYF. Written as DNA, the CDR3 is TGTGCCAGCAGTTCACAAAGGGACCAGAGGGGAGATACGCAGTATTTT.

This clonotype has only one observation. The gene calls are TRBV24-1 and TRBJ2-1; D call uncertain. The germline V gene encodes CDR1 KGHDR and CDR2 SFDVKD. The CDR3 sequence is 12 residues long. The V and J ends lost 8 bases and 2 bases respectively, with 6 bases between them. The CDR3 bases are TGTGCCACCACGGGCCCCTACAATGAGCAGTTCTTC. Translated, it gives CATTGPYNEQFF.

The chain links TRBV12-3 or TRBV12-4 to TRBJ2-4; 7 bases are shared with TRBD2. The junction had 12 bases not matched to a gene; V was cut back by 7 bases and J by 15 bases. The CDR3 loop spans 12 amino acids. CDR3 residues: CASNLKGGNRYF. CDR3 DNA sequence: TGTGCCAGCAACCTCAAGGGAGGGAACAGGTACTTC.

In this sample, this clonotype turned up many times. The chain is built from TRBV5-1 and TRBJ2-3, with 8 bases matching TRBD2. V was clipped by 5 bases and J by 2 bases; unmatched bases: 7. This CDR3 spans 15 amino acids. Germline V gives CDR1 SGHRS, CDR2 YFSETQ. This CDR3 reads CASSSGTGLTDTQYF. The DNA of the CDR3 is TGCGCCAGCAGTAGCGGGACGGGGCTCACAGATACGCAGTATTTT.

The chain couples TRBV2 to TRBJ1-1; D is undetermined. V was shortened by 0 bases and J by 7 bases, with 9 bases between the two germline ends. The germline V gene has CDR1 SNHLY and CDR2 FYNNEI. This CDR3 region has 13 residues. The CDR3 coding sequence is TGTGCCAGCAGTGAAGCTTATAAGGTTGAAGCTTTCTTT. Its translation is CASSEAYKVEAFF.

The CDR3 here is CASNPGRGNNEQFF. CDR3 nucleotide sequence: TGTGCCAGTAACCCCGGGCGGGGTAACAATGAGCAGTTCTTC. J is TRBJ2-1 and V is TRBV19, with D perhaps TRBD2 (6 bases). The germline V and J ends were trimmed by 7 bases and 5 bases, with 15 bases remaining between them. The CDR3 has 14 residues. Germline assignment: CDR1 LNHDA and CDR2 SQIVND (reference sequence).

The chain combines TRBV28 with TRBJ2-2; a weak D match, TRBD2 (6 bases). The CDR3 runs 15 residues. CDR1 is MDHEN, CDR2 SYDVKM, per germline. V lost 7 bases, J lost 1 base, and 13 bases lay in between. The CDR3 region is CASNFLRGNTGELFF. The CDR3 DNA follows: TGTGCCAGCAACTTTTTGCGGGGGAACACCGGGGAGCTGTTTTTT.

The chain has TRBV5-1 and TRBJ1-4; D not resolved. The germline CDR1 and CDR2 sequences are SGHRS and YFSETQ. V dropped 2 bases and J dropped 8 bases, with 10 bases sitting between them. The CDR3 contains 13 residues. The chain's CDR3 is CASSFTEREKLFF. In DNA form, the CDR3 reads TGCGCCAGCAGCTTTACAGAAAGAGAAAAACTGTTTTTT.

The chain links TRBV12-3 or TRBV12-4 to TRBJ1-2; D might be TRBD1 (5 bases). The V end lost 8 bases, the J end lost 0 bases, and 13 bases lay between the germline ends. CDR3 length: 14 residues. CDR3 in amino acids: CASGRWGTNYGYTF. In DNA form, the CDR3 reads TGTGCCAGCGGACGCTGGGGCACTAACTATGGCTACACCTTC.

V is TRBV20-1 and J is TRBJ1-1; no definite D call. Trimming took 3 bases from V and 4 from J, leaving 18 bases between them. Germline CDR1 and CDR2: DFQATT and SNEGSKA (reference sequence). The CDR3 totals 15 residues. The CDR3 is CSASIPGYEVTEAFF. The CDR3 nucleotides are TGCAGTGCTAGCATCCCGGGGTACGAAGTCACTGAAGCTTTCTTT.

This clonotype was observed many times. The chain uses TRBV29-1 and TRBJ2-1, with D possibly being TRBD2 (6 bases). Trimming removed 0 bases from V and 10 bases from J, with 13 bases in between. The CDR3 is 13 amino acids. Germline CDR1 is SQVTM and CDR2 is ANQGSEA. CDR3 sequence reads: CSVEESRGREQFF. DNA for the CDR3: TGCAGCGTTGAAGAAAGTCGGGGGAGAGAGCAGTTCTTC.

The chain couples TRBV6-6 to TRBJ2-5, with 9 bases identical to TRBD1. The CDR3 has 16 residues. After removal of 0 bases from V and 5 bases from J, the junction contained 7 bases not matched to a gene. Germline CDR1 MNHNY, CDR2 SVGAGI (reference sequence). The CDR3 loop is CASSYSTPTGGETQYF. The DNA for the CDR3 is TGTGCCAGCAGTTACTCGACCCCGACAGGGGGGGAGACCCAGTACTTC.

The rearrangement uses TRBV6-5 and TRBJ1-4; D unclear. Germline values: CDR1 MNHEY, CDR2 SVGAGI. The ends were cut back, 1 base at V and 8 bases at J, with 14 bases in the middle. The CDR3 contains 15 residues. The CDR3 loop is CASSYYESTSEKLFF. CDR3 nucleotide sequence: TGTGCCAGCAGTTACTACGAGAGTACTAGCGAAAAACTGTTTTTT.

V gene TRBV7-9 combines with J gene TRBJ2-5; D not certain. The CDR3 loop spans 15 amino acids. V lost 1 base to trimming and J lost 5 bases, with 14 bases between them. Per germline, CDR1 SEHNR and CDR2 FQNEAQ (reference sequence). Written as DNA, the CDR3 is TGTGCCAGCAGCTTAGAACGAAGAAGGGCGGAGACCCAGTACTTC. Its translation is CASSLERRRAETQYF.

The CDR3 DNA reads TGTGCCAGCAGCCAAGCCGGGACAGGGAATAATTCACCCCTCCACTTT. This codes for CASSQAGTGNNSPLHF. V gene TRBV6-6 combines with J gene TRBJ1-6; 9 bases are shared with TRBD1. Germline V gene sequence: CDR1 MNHNY, CDR2 SVGAGI (reference sequence). V lost 6 bases to trimming and J lost 5 bases; unmatched junction nucleotides: 8. The CDR3 is made up of 16 amino acids.

J is TRBJ2-1 and V is TRBV10-3; D possibly uses TRBD1 or TRBD2 (6 bases each). Trimming removed 0 bases at V and 5 bases at J, with 17 bases between. CDR1 is ENHRY and CDR2 is SYGVKD in the germline V gene. This CDR3 is built from 17 residues. The CDR3 bases are TGTGCCATCAGTGAGTCCTCTCTCGGAGGGGGTGACAATGAGCAGTTCTTC. Its protein product is CAISESSLGGGDNEQFF.

CDR3 protein: CSANPIGGIRTDTQYF. The CDR3 DNA follows: TGCAGCGCTAACCCTATCGGGGGGATCCGCACAGATACGCAGTATTTT. The chain links TRBV29-1 to TRBJ2-3; 7 positions match TRBD2. J lost 1 base, V lost 7 bases, and 14 bases had no gene match. There are 16 residues in the CDR3. Germline assignment: CDR1 SQVTM and CDR2 ANQGSEA.